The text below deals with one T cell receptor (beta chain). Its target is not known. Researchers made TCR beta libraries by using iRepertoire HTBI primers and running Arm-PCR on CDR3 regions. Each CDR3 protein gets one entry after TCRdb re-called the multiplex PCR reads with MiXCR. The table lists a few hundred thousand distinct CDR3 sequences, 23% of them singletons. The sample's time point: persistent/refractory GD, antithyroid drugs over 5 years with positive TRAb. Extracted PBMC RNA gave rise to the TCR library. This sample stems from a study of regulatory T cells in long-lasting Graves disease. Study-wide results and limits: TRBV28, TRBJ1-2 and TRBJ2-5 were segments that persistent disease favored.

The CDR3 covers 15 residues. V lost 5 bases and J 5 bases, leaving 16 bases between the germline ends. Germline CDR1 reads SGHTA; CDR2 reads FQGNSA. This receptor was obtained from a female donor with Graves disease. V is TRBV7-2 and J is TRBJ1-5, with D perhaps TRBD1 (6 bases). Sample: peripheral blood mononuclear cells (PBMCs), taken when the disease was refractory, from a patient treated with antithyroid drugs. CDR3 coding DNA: TGTGCCAGCAGCACAACAGGGTTTTCTCATCAGCCCCAGCATTTT. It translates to CASSTTGFSHQPQHF.